The text below deals with one T cell receptor beta chain. Its antigen is currently not known. No per-base quality is available; no much larger clone lies one base away. These data are taken from a study of OX40 agonist ivuxolimab in advanced cancers. Describing the broader study: Ivuxolimab, which targeted the costimulatory receptor OX40 (CD134), was an agonistic, fully human IgG2 monoclonal antibody. The purpose of peripheral TCRbeta sequencing was to test whether ivuxolimab changed TCR sequence diversity and led to clonal T-cell expansion. In the dose-escalation cohort, 70% to 85% of patients were male, and the mean age was approximately 60 years with a range of roughly 20 to 79. Intravenous ivuxolimab was administered to patients every 2 weeks at six dose levels: 0.01, 0.1, 0.3, 1.5, 3 and 10 mg/kg. Prior anti-PD-1, anti-PD-L1 or anti-CTLA-4 therapy was permitted, and about two fifths of dose-escalation patients had received checkpoint inhibitors. The monotherapy dose-escalation portion (N ≈ 52 patients) of the phase I ivuxolimab trial is reported in the paper. Partial responses occurred in three dose-escalation patients: two with cutaneous melanoma and one with hepatocellular carcinoma. Of the approximately 54 patients in dose escalation, some 19 had hepatocellular carcinoma, some 15 had melanoma, 9 had renal cell carcinoma and 9 had head and neck cancer. Broader findings and caveats from the paper: Low levels of normalized T-cell clonal expansion were also shown by some nonresponding patients. In partial responders in the 0.1-3.0 mg/kg groups, normalized peripheral clonal expansion was found to be among the lowest, especially among CD8+ T cells. The antigen specificity of the clonally expanded peripheral T cells was not determined. At doses of 0.1 to 3.0 mg/kg, clonal expansion of both CD4+ and CD8+ blood T cells was observed from baseline to week 6. On average, CD8+ T cells showed more expanded clones than CD4+ T cells after ivuxolimab.

The trial excluded patients who had a history of autoimmune disease or who were on systemic immunosuppression. Peripheral blood for TCR sequencing was collected from all dose cohorts at baseline, on cycle 4 day 1, and on cycle 7 day 1. Samples were obtained from an open-label, multicenter, first-in-human phase I dose-escalation trial of ivuxolimab. Adults with locally advanced or metastatic head and neck squamous cell, hepatocellular, melanoma or renal cell carcinoma were enrolled in the trial. Before TCR sequencing, CD4+ T cells and CD8+ T cells were sorted from peripheral blood as separate populations. Genomic DNA was extracted from sorted cells for sequencing of the TCRbeta CDR3 region. The immunoSEQ Assay was used to sequence the TCRbeta CDR3 regions. TCRdb stores this immuneACCESS table with in-frame sequences only. Part of the clones is absent; in the studies checked, under half of the shortfall reflects unresolved V genes, and no reason is known for the rest. This sample holds about 56,000 clones; nearly 95% were observed only once. The ten top clones hold more than 20% of the sample.

The CDR3 runs 15 residues from the cysteine to the phenylalanine. The read is trimmed to its CDR3 DNA, 45 bases read in frame from base 1. According to the germline V gene, CDR1 reads ENHRY and CDR2 reads SYGVKD. The germline ends are 8 bases apart after V is trimmed by 3 bases and J by 0 bases. Sequences were derived from CD4+ or CD8+ T cells sorted from blood, sampled in a trial of the OX40 agonist ivuxolimab. The chain uses TRBV10-3 and TRBJ2-2, with the D segment identity uncertain. The origin of this receptor is an adult with an advanced solid tumor such as melanoma, head and neck, liver or kidney cancer. For the CDR3, the sequence is CAISDLDSNTGELFF. The sequence in DNA is TGTGCCATCAGTGACCTCGATTCGAACACCGGGGAGCTGTTTTTT.